Included here is one T cell receptor (beta chain) sequence, with context. There are 13 residues in the CDR3. Germline-derived CDR1 and CDR2 are SGHRS and YFSETQ. V was shortened by 0 bases and J by 5 bases, with 8 bases between the two germline ends. The data stem from a study of T cell responses to AZD1222 COVID-19 vaccine. Here immunoSEQ multiplex PCR was the method, and the copy in TCRdb shows in-frame clones only, minus some. The sample shows approximately 100,000 clones, more than 85% of them seen only once. The source was peripheral blood, collected on day 0 of AZD1222 vaccination. The V gene is TRBV5-1, the J gene TRBJ1-2; D not certain. The receptor was derived from an adult in good health. The CDR3 DNA follows: TGCGCCAGCAGCTTGGACAGCCAGTATGGCTACACCTTC. Translation: CASSLDSQYGYTF.